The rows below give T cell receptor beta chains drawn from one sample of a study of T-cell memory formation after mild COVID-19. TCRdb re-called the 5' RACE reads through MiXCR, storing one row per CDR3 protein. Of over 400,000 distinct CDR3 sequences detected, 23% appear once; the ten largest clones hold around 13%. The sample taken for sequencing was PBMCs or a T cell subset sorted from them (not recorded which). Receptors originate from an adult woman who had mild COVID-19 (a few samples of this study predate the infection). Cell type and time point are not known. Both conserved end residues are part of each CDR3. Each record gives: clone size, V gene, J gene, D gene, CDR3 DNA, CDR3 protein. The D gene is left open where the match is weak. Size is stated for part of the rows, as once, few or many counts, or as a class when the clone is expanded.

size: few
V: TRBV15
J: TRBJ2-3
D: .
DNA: TGTGCCACCAGCAGAGAGGCGGGACGGACAGATACGCAGTATTTT
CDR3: CATSREAGRTDTQYF

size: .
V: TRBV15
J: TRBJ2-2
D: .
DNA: TGTGCCACCAGCATAGGGACCGGGGAGCTGTTTTTT
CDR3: CATSIGTGELFF

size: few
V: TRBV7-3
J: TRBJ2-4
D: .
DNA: TGTGCCAGCAGCCTCACGACAGACGGCATTCAGTACTTC
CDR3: CASSLTTDGIQYF

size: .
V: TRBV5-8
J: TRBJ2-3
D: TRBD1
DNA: TGTGCCAGCACCCGGGCAGGGGGTTACGATACGCAGTATTTT
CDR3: CASTRAGGYDTQYF

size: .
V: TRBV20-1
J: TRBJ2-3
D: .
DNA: TGCAGTGCCCAGGGATTGGATACGCAGTATTTT
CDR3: CSAQGLDTQYF

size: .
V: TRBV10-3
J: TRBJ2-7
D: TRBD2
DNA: TGTGCCATCAGTGATGAGCGGGGGGCCTACGAGCAGTACTTC
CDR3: CAISDERGAYEQYF

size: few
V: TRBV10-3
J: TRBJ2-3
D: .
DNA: TGTGCCATCAGTGAGTCAGGTGCGAATACGCAGTATTTT
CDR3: CAISESGANTQYF

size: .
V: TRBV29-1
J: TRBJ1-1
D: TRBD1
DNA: TGCAGCGTTGGGGACAGGAGGAACACTGAAGCTTTCTTT
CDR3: CSVGDRRNTEAFF

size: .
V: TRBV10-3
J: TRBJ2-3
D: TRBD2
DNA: TGTGCCGACAGATACCCACTAGCGGGGGTGGAGGATACGCAGTATTTT
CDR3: CADRYPLAGVEDTQYF

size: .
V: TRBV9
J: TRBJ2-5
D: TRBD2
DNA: TGTGCCAGCAGCGCCTACGTAGCGGGAGCGCTAGAGACCCAGTACTTC
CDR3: CASSAYVAGALETQYF

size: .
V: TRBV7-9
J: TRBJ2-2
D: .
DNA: TGTGCCAGCAGCCCTTTAGGGGCGGCCGGGGAGCTGTTTTTT
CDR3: CASSPLGAAGELFF

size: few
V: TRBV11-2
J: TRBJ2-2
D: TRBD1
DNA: TGTGCCAGCAGCTTAGGACAGGGCGCGGGCACCGGGGAGCTGTTTTTT
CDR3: CASSLGQGAGTGELFF

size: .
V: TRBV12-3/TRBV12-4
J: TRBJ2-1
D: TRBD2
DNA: TGTGCCAGCACCAAGACTAGCGGGGGTTCACCCTACAATGAGCAGTTCTTC
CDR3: CASTKTSGGSPYNEQFF

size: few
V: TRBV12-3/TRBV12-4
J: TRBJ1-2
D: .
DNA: TGTGCCAGCAGTTTCTCCACCTCCGGGAAATATGGCTACACCTTC
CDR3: CASSFSTSGKYGYTF

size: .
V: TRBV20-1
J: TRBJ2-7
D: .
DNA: TGCAGTGCTAGCCGGCTAGCGAACGAGCAGTACTTC
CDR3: CSASRLANEQYF

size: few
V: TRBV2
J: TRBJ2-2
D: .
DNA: TGTGCCAGCAGAGCGGATACCGGGGAGCTGTTTTTT
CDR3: CASRADTGELFF

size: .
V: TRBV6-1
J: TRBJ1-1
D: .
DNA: TGTGCCAGCAGGCTGACAGGCACTGAAGCTTTCTTT
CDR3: CASRLTGTEAFF

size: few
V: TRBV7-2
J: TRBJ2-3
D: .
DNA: TGTGCCAGCAGCACCAGCCCTACCAGGAATACGCAGTATTTT
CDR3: CASSTSPTRNTQYF

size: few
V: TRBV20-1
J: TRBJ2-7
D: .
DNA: TGCAGTGCTAGGCGTCTCGACGGCGAGCAGTACTTC
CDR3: CSARRLDGEQYF

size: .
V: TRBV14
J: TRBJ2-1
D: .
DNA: TGTGCCAGCAGCCAAGATGAGGCTAGCGTACCACCCTACAATGAGCAGTTCTTC
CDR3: CASSQDEASVPPYNEQFF

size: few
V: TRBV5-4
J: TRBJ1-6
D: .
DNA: TGTGCCAGCAGCTTTGCCGGGGGCGCAAATTCACCCCTCCACTTT
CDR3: CASSFAGGANSPLHF

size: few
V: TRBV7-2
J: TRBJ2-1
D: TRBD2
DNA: TGTGCCAGCAGCTTGAGAGGAGGGAGGGAATATGAGCAGTTCTTC
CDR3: CASSLRGGREYEQFF

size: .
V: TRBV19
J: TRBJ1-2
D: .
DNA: TGTGCCAGTAGTATAGACAGCTATGGCTACACCTTC
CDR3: CASSIDSYGYTF

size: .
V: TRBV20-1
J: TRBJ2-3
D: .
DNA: TGCAGTGCTCTCCCCCGGGCCTCGGGGGCAGATACGCAGTATTTT
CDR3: CSALPRASGADTQYF